The source of this T cell receptor (beta chain) is a study of cytomegalovirus exposure and HLA in healthy donors. Notes on the study in general: Some TCR beta chains (more than 150 of them) were listed as cytomegalovirus-associated.

This clone has only a few counts. The antigen is undetermined. Method: immunoSEQ multiplex PCR; TCRdb's copy keeps in-frame clones and lacks some. The sample records about 100,000 clones, around 96% being singletons. The TCR originated in a woman under 30 in good health and CMV-seronegative. Sequenced input: PBMCs.

The CDR3 sequence: CASSTAVDTEAFF. In DNA form, the CDR3 reads TGTGCCAGCAGTACTGCTGTTGACACTGAAGCTTTCTTT. V is TRBV28 and J is TRBJ1-1; no clear D gene. Germline V gives CDR1 MDHEN, CDR2 SYDVKM. The V end lost 5 bases, the J end lost 3 bases, and 10 bases lay between the germline ends. This CDR3 is built from 13 residues.